The 32 T cell receptor beta chains below all came from one sample that was sequenced in a study of blood T cells in healthy people across ages. The use of a sample-barcoded 5' primer and a J-beta primer mix characterized a second PCR of roughly 6 to 11 cycles. Each CDR3 protein gets one entry after TCRdb re-called the 5' RACE reads with MiXCR. The table has 550,000 to 600,000 distinct CDR3 sequences, roughly 48% seen once. Source material: blood. The receptor set was obtained from a man older than 75 in good health.

This chain joins TRBV6-2 or TRBV6-3 and TRBJ2-2; maybe TRBD2 (5 bases). This CDR3 is 15 amino acids long. V lost 5 bases, J lost 8 bases, and 18 bases lay in between. Germline V lookup: CDR1 MNHEY, CDR2 SVGEGT. The CDR3: CASSPSPGIAGELFF. The CDR3 DNA follows: TGTGCCAGCAGTCCTTCTCCGGGGATAGCGGGGGAGCTGTTTTTT.

The genes are TRBV7-9 and TRBJ2-3; TRBD1 matches 11 bases. J was trimmed by 9 bases and V by 5 bases; bases with no gene match: 10. The CDR3 consists of 15 residues. The germline CDR1 and CDR2 sequences are SEHNR and FQNEAQ (reference sequence). CDR3 sequence: CASSTSDRGHGTQYF. The CDR3 DNA follows: TGTGCCAGCAGCACCTCGGACAGGGGGCACGGAACGCAGTATTTT.

V gene TRBV20-1 combines with J gene TRBJ1-1, with 7 bases lining up with TRBD1. V shed 3 bases and J 4 bases; nucleotides not matched to a gene: 8. The CDR3 runs 14 residues. The germline CDR1 and CDR2 sequences are DFQATT and SNEGSKA (reference sequence). CDR3 sequence (DNA): TGCAGTGCTAGTCAGGGGGGTCAGATCACTGAAGCTTTCTTT. Translating gives CSASQGGQITEAFF.

The CDR3 DNA is TGTGCCAGCAGCTTTGGGGGGGGCCGTTTCACTGAAGCTTTCTTT. Translating it yields CASSFGGGRFTEAFF. The chain carries TRBV5-4 and TRBJ1-1; D is possibly TRBD1 (6 bases). The germline CDR1 and CDR2 sequences are SGHNT and YYREEE (reference sequence). The CDR3 runs to 15 residues. V shed 2 bases and J shed 4 bases, with 15 bases lying between them.

The J gene is TRBJ2-2, the V gene TRBV19; maybe TRBD2 (5 bases). V was cut by 0 bases and J by 0 bases, with 14 bases left in between. CDR1 is LNHDA, CDR2 SQIVND, per germline (reference sequence). The CDR3 extends over 18 amino acids. CDR3 region: CASSIDRGSVANTGELFF. CDR3 nucleotides: TGTGCCAGTAGTATAGATCGAGGGAGCGTCGCGAACACCGGGGAGCTGTTTTTT.

On this clonotype: One junction end disagrees with the germline gene, perhaps due to a read error. This chain uses TRBV10-3 with TRBJ2-1, with TRBD2 identical over 8 bases. Germline V gene sequence: CDR1 ENHRY, CDR2 SYGVKD. This CDR3 contains 15 residues. The CDR3 DNA reads as TGTGCCATCAGTCAGAGCGGGGGAACCAACAATGGGCAGTTCTTC. Protein: CAISQSGGTNNGQFF.

The genes are TRBV7-2 and TRBJ2-2, with D maybe TRBD2 (5 bases). Germline V CDR1 and CDR2: SGHTA, FQGNSA. CDR3 length equals 15 residues. V was shortened by 0 bases and J by 6 bases, with 11 bases between the two germline ends. The CDR3 here is CASSLARAVAGELFF. CDR3 DNA: TGTGCCAGCAGCTTAGCGCGGGCTGTCGCCGGGGAGCTGTTTTTT.

This rearrangement joins TRBV4-2 to TRBJ2-1; TRBD2 is a possible D gene (6 bases). V was shortened by 5 bases and J by 8 bases, with 16 bases between the two germline ends. Germline-derived CDR1 and CDR2 are LGHNA and YNFKEQ. This CDR3 is built from 14 residues. CDR3 DNA sequence: TGTGCCAGCAGCTCGGGACTGACATACTATGAGCAGTTCTTC. Its translation is CASSSGLTYYEQFF.

V gene TRBV4-1 combines with J gene TRBJ1-5; no definite D call. Trimming took off 5 bases at V and 0 bases at J, with 14 bases between the two ends. Germline CDR1 reads MGHRA; CDR2 reads YSYEKL. The CDR3 is 16 residues long. Here the CDR3 DNA reads TGCGCCAGCAGCTTCCGACCGACTCCTAGCAATCAGCCCCAGCATTTT. This sequence encodes CASSFRPTPSNQPQHF.

V is TRBV20-1 and J is TRBJ2-1; 12 bases are shared with TRBD2. Germline V gives CDR1 DFQATT, CDR2 SNEGSKA (reference sequence). V lost 3 bases and J lost 8; bases outside the gene matches: 5. CDR3 length: 14 amino acids. The CDR3 bases are TGCAGTGCTAGGCCTAGCGGGAGGGGGGATGAGCAGTTCTTC. This encodes CSARPSGRGDEQFF.

This chain joins TRBV28 and TRBJ2-3, with a possible D match to TRBD2 (6 bases). The V gene lost 5 bases and the J gene lost 11 bases, with 11 bases spanning the gap. Germline CDR1 reads MDHEN; CDR2 reads SYDVKM. The CDR3 loop spans 11 amino acids. The CDR3 region is CASSRAEGQYF. The CDR3 nucleotides are TGTGCCAGCAGTCGAGCGGAGGGGCAGTATTTT.

The rearrangement uses TRBV20-1 and TRBJ2-1; TRBD2 aligns across 9 bases. The ends lost 0 bases at V and 6 bases at J; junction bases unmatched: 3. This CDR3 contains 14 residues. Germline V CDR1 and CDR2: DFQATT, SNEGSKA (reference sequence). The CDR3 here is CSARDAGGLNEQFF. In nucleotides, the CDR3 is TGCAGTGCTAGAGACGCGGGAGGGCTCAATGAGCAGTTCTTC.

This clonotype showed up just once. The V and J genes are TRBV12-3 or TRBV12-4 and TRBJ2-7, with D possibly matching TRBD1 (5 bases). TRBJ2-5 explains the end of the DNA better; the J call may be wrong. The CDR3 runs to 14 residues. CDR3 region: CASSLSPGQKTQYF. For the CDR3, the DNA is TGTGCCAGCAGTCTATCCCCAGGGCAAAAGACCCAGTACTTC.

This clonotype has more than one count but fewer than ten. This chain uses TRBV14 with TRBJ1-2; D is ambiguous. The CDR3 runs to 12 residues. Germline V CDR1 and CDR2: SGHDN, FVKESK. Trimming took 3 bases from V and 8 from J, leaving 10 bases between them. The CDR3 nucleotides read TGTGCCAGCAGCCACCTAACGGGGGGCTACACCTTC. Translating gives CASSHLTGGYTF.

A few counts support this clonotype. This chain links TRBV2 with TRBJ2-1, with 8 bases that match TRBD1. Germline V CDR1 and CDR2: SNHLY, FYNNEI. The CDR3 spans 14 residues. Germline trimming cut 7 bases from V and 8 bases from J; bases unmatched to any gene: 10. The CDR3 region has the DNA TGTGCCAGCACCCCCGGGCAGGGGGCCTATGAGCAGTTCTTC. Protein product: CASTPGQGAYEQFF.

The V call is TRBV11-3, the J call TRBJ2-1; no firm D call. Germline CDR1 is SGHNT and CDR2 is YENEEA. Trimming shortened V by 2 bases and J by 9 bases, and 11 bases separated the two germline ends. There are 13 residues in the CDR3. The CDR3 sequence is CASSLLAVGEQFF. The CDR3, as DNA: TGTGCCAGCAGCTTATTGGCGGTCGGTGAGCAGTTCTTC.

The rearrangement links TRBV15 to TRBJ2-3; D is undetermined. In germline, CDR1 is LNHNV, CDR2 YYDKDF (reference sequence). V gave up 3 bases and J gave up 5 bases, with 9 bases separating them. The length of the CDR3 is 13 residues. CDR3 bases: TGTGCCACCAGCAGGGAGCGAGGAGATACGCAGTATTTT. Amino acids: CATSRERGDTQYF.

The chain uses TRBV10-3 and TRBJ2-7, with TRBD2 matching over 10 bases. Judging by the DNA end, TRBJ2-5 fits better; the J call may be wrong. The CDR3 runs to 16 residues. Germline lookup yields CDR1 ENHRY and CDR2 SYGVKD. The CDR3 region is CAISGGTSASQETQYF. The DNA for the CDR3 is TGTGCCATCAGTGGGGGGACTAGCGCTTCCCAAGAGACCCAGTACTTC.

This clonotype was recorded a few times. This chain links TRBV11-2 with TRBJ2-7; D is unresolved. Deletions cut 5 bases from V and 0 bases from J, with 11 bases between. The CDR3 totals 14 residues. CDR1 SGHAT and CDR2 FQNNGV come from the germline V gene. The CDR3: CASSTSWVSYEQYF. DNA of the CDR3: TGTGCCAGCAGCACCTCTTGGGTCTCCTACGAGCAGTACTTC.

In regard to this clonotype: A single base separates this from a much larger clone, so it may be a read error. CDR3 coding DNA: TGTGCCAGCAGCCCACCAGGGGGGGAGGACAATCAGCCCCGGCATTTT. Amino acids: CASSPPGGEDNQPRHF. This chain links TRBV6-6 with TRBJ1-5, with TRBD1 identical over 7 bases. The CDR3 sequence is 16 residues long. The germline gives CDR1 MNHNY, CDR2 SVGAGI (reference sequence).

Comments on this clonotype: Being one base from a much bigger clone, this may be a read error. V is TRBV6-6 and J is TRBJ2-1, with D possibly TRBD2 on 6 matching bases. The J call is uncertain, as TRBJ2-7 better fits the DNA end. CDR3 length: 17 residues. Germline loops: CDR1 MNHNY, CDR2 SVGAGI (reference sequence). The CDR3 nucleotides read TGTGCCAGCAGTTACGGCGGGACCGCGAGCTCCTACAATGAGCAGTACTTC. Translating it yields CASSYGGTASSYNEQYF.

The chain employs TRBV28 and TRBJ1-2; maybe TRBD1 (6 bases). V dropped 8 bases and J dropped 7 bases, with 20 bases sitting between them. The CDR3 length is 14 residues. Germline lookup yields CDR1 MDHEN and CDR2 SYDVKM. CDR3 sequence reads: CASGPPGVYSGYTF. The CDR3 DNA follows: TGTGCCAGCGGCCCACCAGGGGTGTATAGTGGCTACACCTTC.

This clonotype was detected many times. V is TRBV6-5 and J is TRBJ1-4, with D tentatively TRBD1 (5 bases). Germline values: CDR1 MNHEY, CDR2 SVGAGI. The germline V and J ends were trimmed by 0 bases and 3 bases, with 8 bases remaining between them. This CDR3 region has 15 residues. DNA for the CDR3: TGTGCCAGCAGTTACTCCGGGACCTCTAATGAAAAACTGTTTTTT. It translates to CASSYSGTSNEKLFF.

V gene TRBV10-3 combines with J gene TRBJ2-1; 8 nucleotides line up with TRBD2. The CDR3 sequence is 13 residues long. Trimming took 8 bases from V and 7 from J; bases not matched to a gene: 7. The germline CDR1 and CDR2 sequences are ENHRY and SYGVKD. The CDR3 loop is CAIGSGSRNEQFF. In nucleotides, the CDR3 is TGTGCCATCGGGAGCGGGAGTCGTAATGAGCAGTTCTTC.

V usage is TRBV20-1 and J usage is TRBJ2-2; D is unclear. Looked up from germline, CDR1 is DFQATT and CDR2 is SNEGSKA (reference sequence). V was trimmed by 3 bases and J by 3 bases, leaving 11 bases between them. The CDR3 runs 14 residues. The CDR3 bases are TGCAGTGCTAGGGGTTCGCTTCACACCGGGGAGCTGTTTTTT. Encoded protein: CSARGSLHTGELFF.

The chain employs TRBV18 and TRBJ2-5; 8 bases match TRBD2. This CDR3 is built from 15 residues. Germline V gene sequence: CDR1 KGHSH, CDR2 LQKENI. J was trimmed by 1 base and V by 2 bases; bases with no gene match: 3. In nucleotides, the CDR3 is TGTGCCAGCTCACCATATCGGGAGGGCCAAGAGACCCAGTACTTC. Translating it yields CASSPYREGQETQYF.

The sample holds many counts of this clonotype. V and J are TRBV6-6 and TRBJ2-7; 7 bases align to TRBD1. Looked up from germline, CDR1 is MNHNY and CDR2 is SVGAGI (reference sequence). V was clipped by 2 bases and J by 3 bases; unmatched bases: 1. The CDR3 has 13 residues. The CDR3 coding sequence is TGTGCCAGCAGTTACGGGACAGTCTACGAGCAGTACTTC. It codes for CASSYGTVYEQYF.

The chain combines TRBV7-9 with TRBJ1-4; TRBD1 aligns across 7 bases. J lost 8 bases, V lost 5 bases, and 8 bases had no gene match. Germline CDR1 and CDR2: SEHNR and FQNEAQ (reference sequence). This CDR3 contains 14 residues. The CDR3 sequence: CASSVGTVQEKLFF. For the CDR3, the DNA is TGTGCCAGCAGCGTTGGGACAGTACAGGAAAAACTGTTTTTT. Variable domain in full (rest from reference TRBV7-9 and TRBJ1-4): DTGVSQNPRHKITKRGQNVTFRCDPISEHNRLYWYRQTLGQGPEFLTYFQNEAQLEKSRLLSDRFSAERPKGSFSTLEIQRTEQGDSAMYLCASSVGTVQEKLFFGSGTQLSVL.

This chain links TRBV18 with TRBJ1-2, with a weak D call TRBD1 (5 bases). From germline, CDR1 is KGHSH and CDR2 LQKENI. This CDR3 has 15 amino acids. Trimming shortened V by 3 bases and J by 1 base, and 12 bases separated the two germline ends. The CDR3 DNA reads as TGTGCCAGCTCACCCCCGCTGACAGATAACTATGGCTACACCTTC. Protein: CASSPPLTDNYGYTF.

There are a few counts of this clonotype. J is TRBJ2-3 and V is TRBV6-5, with TRBD2 matching over 9 bases. V lost 5 bases and J lost 6; bases outside the gene matches: 9. Germline V gene data show CDR1 as MNHEY and CDR2 as SVGAGI. The CDR3 consists of 15 residues. The DNA of the CDR3 is TGTGCCAGCAGTAGATTAGCGGGGGCCAGGGATACGCAGTATTTT. Amino acids: CASSRLAGARDTQYF.

This clonotype was seen only a few times. This chain uses TRBV7-9 with TRBJ1-4; 9 bases fit TRBD1. Germline V gene data show CDR1 as SEHNR and CDR2 as FQNEAQ (reference sequence). There are 17 residues in the CDR3. The trim removed 1 base at V and 8 bases at J, leaving 11 bases unmatched. This chain's CDR3 is CASSLEGQGWLSEKLFF. The CDR3 nucleotides read TGTGCCAGCAGCTTAGAGGGACAGGGCTGGTTAAGCGAAAAACTGTTTTTT.

This chain uses TRBV4-3 with TRBJ1-6; D remains ambiguous. CDR3 size: 13 residues. Germline lookup yields CDR1 LGHNA and CDR2 YSLEER. Trimming removed 4 bases from V and 6 bases from J, with 7 bases in between. DNA for the CDR3: TGCGCCAGCAGCCGACAAGCTAATTCACCCCTCCACTTT. It is translated as CASSRQANSPLHF.